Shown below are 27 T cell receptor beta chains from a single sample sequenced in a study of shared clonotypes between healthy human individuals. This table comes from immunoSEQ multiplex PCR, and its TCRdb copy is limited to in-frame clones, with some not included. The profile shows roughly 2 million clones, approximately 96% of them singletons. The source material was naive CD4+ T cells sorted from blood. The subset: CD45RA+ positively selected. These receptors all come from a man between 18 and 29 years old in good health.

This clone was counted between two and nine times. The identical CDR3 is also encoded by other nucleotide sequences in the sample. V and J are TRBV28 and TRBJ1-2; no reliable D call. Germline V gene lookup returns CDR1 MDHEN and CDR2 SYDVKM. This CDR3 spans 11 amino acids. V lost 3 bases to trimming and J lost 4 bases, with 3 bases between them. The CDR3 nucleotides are TGTGCCAGCAGTTTTCCCTATGGCTACACCTTC. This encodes CASSFPYGYTF.

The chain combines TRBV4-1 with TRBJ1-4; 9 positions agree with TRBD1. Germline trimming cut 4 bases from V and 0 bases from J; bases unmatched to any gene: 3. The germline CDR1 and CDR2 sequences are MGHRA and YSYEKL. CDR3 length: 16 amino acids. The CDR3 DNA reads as TGCGCCAGCAGCCCAGGGACAGGGCCAACTAATGAAAAACTGTTTTTT. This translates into CASSPGTGPTNEKLFF.

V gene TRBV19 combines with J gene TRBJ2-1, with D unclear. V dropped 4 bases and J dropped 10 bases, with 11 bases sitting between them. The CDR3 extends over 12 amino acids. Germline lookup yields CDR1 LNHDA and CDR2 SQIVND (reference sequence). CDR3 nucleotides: TGTGCCAGTAGTACCCTGGGTCGGGAGCAGTTCTTC. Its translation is CASSTLGREQFF.

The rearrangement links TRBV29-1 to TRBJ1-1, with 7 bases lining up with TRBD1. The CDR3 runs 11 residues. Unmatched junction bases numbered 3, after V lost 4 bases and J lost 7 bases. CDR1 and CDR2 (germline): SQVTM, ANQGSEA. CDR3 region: CSVGTGVEAFF. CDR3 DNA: TGCAGCGTTGGTACAGGGGTTGAAGCTTTCTTT.

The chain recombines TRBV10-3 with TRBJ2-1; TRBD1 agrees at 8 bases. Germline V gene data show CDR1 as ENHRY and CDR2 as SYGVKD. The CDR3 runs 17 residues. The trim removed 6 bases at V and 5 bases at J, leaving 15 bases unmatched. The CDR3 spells CAIRSDRGGHRDNEQFF. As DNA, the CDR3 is TGTGCCATCAGGAGTGACAGGGGTGGGCATAGGGACAATGAGCAGTTCTTC.

Written as DNA, the CDR3 is TGTGCCAGCAGTTACAATGGAAACACCATATATTTT. Protein: CASSYNGNTIYF. The rearrangement links TRBV6-5 to TRBJ1-3, with D unresolved. Trimming removed 2 bases from V and 3 bases from J, with 2 bases in between. In germline, CDR1 is MNHEY, CDR2 SVGAGI. The CDR3 is 12 residues long.

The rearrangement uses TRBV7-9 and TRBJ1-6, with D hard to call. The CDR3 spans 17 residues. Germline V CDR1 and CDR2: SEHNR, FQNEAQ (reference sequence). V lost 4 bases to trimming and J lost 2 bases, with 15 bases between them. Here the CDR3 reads CASSSTRLATYNSPLHF. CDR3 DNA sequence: TGTGCCAGCAGCTCAACACGGCTGGCGACCTATAATTCACCCCTCCACTTT.

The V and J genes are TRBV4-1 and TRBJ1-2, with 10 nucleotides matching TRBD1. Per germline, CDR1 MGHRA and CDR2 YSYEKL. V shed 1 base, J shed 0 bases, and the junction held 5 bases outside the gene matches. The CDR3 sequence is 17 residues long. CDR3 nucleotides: TGCGCCAGCAGCCAAGGGGACAGGGGCTCTTCTAACTATGGCTACACCTTC. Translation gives CASSQGDRGSSNYGYTF.

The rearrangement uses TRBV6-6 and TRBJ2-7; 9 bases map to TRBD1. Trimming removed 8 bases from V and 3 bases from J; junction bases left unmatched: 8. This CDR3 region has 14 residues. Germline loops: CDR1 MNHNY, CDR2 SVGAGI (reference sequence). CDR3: CASVRDRADYEQYF. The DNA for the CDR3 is TGTGCCAGCGTCCGGGACAGGGCTGACTACGAGCAGTACTTC.

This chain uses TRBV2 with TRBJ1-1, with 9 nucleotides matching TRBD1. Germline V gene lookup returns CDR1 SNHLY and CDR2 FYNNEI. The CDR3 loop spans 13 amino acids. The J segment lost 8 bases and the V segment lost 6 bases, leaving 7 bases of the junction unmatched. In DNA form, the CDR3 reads TGTGCCAGCAGCCCTACAGGGGGCTCGGAAGCTTTCTTT. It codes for CASSPTGGSEAFF.

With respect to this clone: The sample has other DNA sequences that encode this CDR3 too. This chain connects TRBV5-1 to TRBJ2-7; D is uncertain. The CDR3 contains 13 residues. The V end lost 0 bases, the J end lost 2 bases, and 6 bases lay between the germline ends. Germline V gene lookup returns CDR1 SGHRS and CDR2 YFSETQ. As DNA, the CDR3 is TGCGCCAGCAGCTTGGCAGGCCCCTACGAGCAGTACTTC. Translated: CASSLAGPYEQYF.

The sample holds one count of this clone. The CDR3 DNA is TGTGCCAGTAGTATTAATGGGTTTGACTATGGCTACACCTTC. Translating it yields CASSINGFDYGYTF. V usage is TRBV19 and J usage is TRBJ1-2; D gene uncertain. The germline CDR1 and CDR2 sequences are LNHDA and SQIVND (reference sequence). V was clipped by 3 bases and J by 3 bases, with 11 bases between them. CDR3 size: 14 residues.

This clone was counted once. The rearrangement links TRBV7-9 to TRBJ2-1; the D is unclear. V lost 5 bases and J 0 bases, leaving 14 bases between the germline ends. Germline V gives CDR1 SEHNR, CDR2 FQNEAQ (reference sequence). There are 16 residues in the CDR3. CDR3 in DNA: TGTGCCAGCAGCGCCTTTGCTGCCGGCTCCTACAATGAGCAGTTCTTC. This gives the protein CASSAFAAGSYNEQFF.

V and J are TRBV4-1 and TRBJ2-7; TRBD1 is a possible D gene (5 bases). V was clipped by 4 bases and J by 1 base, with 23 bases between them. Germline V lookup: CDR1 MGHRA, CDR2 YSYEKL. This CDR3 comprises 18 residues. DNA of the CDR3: TGCGCCAGCAGCCCGTCTGGGGCGGAAGCCCTGGGGTCCTACGAGCAGTACTTC. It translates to CASSPSGAEALGSYEQYF.

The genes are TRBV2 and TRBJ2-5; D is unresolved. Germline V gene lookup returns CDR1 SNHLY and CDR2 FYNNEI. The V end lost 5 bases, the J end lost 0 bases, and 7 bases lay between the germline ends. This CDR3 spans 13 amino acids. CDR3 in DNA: TGTGCCAGCAGTACAGAGTACCAAGAGACCCAGTACTTC. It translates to CASSTEYQETQYF.

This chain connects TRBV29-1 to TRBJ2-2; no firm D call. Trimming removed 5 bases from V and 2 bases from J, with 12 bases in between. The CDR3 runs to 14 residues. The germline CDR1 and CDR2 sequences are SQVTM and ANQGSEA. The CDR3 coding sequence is TGCAGCGTTTACGACGCCTCTAACACCGGGGAGCTGTTTTTT. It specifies CSVYDASNTGELFF.

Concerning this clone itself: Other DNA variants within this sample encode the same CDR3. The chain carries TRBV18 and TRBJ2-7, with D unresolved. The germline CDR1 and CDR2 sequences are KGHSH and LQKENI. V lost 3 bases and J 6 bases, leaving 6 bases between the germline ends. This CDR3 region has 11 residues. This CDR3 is CASSPGREQYF. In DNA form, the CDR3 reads TGTGCCAGCTCACCCGGCCGCGAGCAGTACTTC.

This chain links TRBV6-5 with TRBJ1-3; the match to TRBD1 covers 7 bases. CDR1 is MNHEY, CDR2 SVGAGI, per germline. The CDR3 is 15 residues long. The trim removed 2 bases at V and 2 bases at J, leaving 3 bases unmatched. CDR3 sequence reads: CASSYDRDTGNTIYF. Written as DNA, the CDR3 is TGTGCCAGCAGTTACGACAGGGACACTGGAAACACCATATATTTT.

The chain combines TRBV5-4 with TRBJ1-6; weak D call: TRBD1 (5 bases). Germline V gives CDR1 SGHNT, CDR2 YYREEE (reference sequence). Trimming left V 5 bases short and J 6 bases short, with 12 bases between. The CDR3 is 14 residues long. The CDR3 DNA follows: TGTGCCAGCAGAGCTGACAGTTCTAATTCACCCCTCCACTTT. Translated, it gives CASRADSSNSPLHF.

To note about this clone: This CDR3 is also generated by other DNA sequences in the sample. As DNA, the CDR3 is TGTGCCAGCAGCTTCTTGGGTAACTATGGCTACACCTTC. It is translated as CASSFLGNYGYTF. V gene TRBV5-4 combines with J gene TRBJ1-2, with D unresolved. V was pared by 2 bases and J by 1 base, with 6 bases between. The germline gives CDR1 SGHNT, CDR2 YYREEE (reference sequence). The CDR3 is 13 residues long.

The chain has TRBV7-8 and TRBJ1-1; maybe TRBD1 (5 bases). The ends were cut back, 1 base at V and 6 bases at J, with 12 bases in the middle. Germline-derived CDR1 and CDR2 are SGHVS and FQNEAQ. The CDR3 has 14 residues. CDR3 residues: CASSLGAGRSEAFF. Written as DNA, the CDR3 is TGTGCCAGCAGCTTAGGAGCAGGGCGGTCTGAAGCTTTCTTT.

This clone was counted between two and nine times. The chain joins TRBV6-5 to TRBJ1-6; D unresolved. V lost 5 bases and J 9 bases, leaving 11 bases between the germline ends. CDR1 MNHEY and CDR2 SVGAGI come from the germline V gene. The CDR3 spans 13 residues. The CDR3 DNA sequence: TGTGCCAGCAGTCAGCGCGGCACTTCACCCCTCCACTTT. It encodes CASSQRGTSPLHF.

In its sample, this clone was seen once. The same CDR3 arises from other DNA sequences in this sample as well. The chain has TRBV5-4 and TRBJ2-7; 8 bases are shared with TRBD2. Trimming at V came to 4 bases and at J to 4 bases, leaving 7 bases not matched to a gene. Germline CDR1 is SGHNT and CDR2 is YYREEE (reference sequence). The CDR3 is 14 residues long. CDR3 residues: CASSLGGAGYEQYF. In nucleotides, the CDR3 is TGTGCCAGCAGCCTCGGGGGGGCCGGGTACGAGCAGTACTTC.

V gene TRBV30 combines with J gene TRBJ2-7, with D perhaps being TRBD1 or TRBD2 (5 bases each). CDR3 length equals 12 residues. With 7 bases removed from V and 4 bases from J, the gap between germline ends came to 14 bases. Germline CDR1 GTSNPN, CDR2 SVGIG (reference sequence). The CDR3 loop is CALGLGGYEQYF. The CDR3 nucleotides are TGTGCCTTAGGTCTTGGGGGATACGAGCAGTACTTC.

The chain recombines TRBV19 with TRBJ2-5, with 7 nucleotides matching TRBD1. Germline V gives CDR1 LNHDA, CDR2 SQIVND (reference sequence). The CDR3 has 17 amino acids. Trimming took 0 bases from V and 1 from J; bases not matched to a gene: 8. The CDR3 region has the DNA TGTGCCAGTAGTATAGATTCCTGGACAGGAGCCCAAGAGACCCAGTACTTC. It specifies CASSIDSWTGAQETQYF. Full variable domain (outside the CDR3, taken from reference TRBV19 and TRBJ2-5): DGGITQSPKYLFRKEGQNVTLSCEQNLNHDAMYWYRQDPGQGLRLIYYSQIVNDFQKGDIAEGYSVSREKKESFPLTVTSAQKNPTAFYLCASSIDSWTGAQETQYFGPGTRLLVL.

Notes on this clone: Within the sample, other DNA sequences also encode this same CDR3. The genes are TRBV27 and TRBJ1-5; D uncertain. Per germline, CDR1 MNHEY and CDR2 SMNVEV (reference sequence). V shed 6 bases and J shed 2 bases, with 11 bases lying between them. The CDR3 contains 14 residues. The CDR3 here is CASSPDGGNQPQHF. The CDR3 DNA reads TGTGCCAGCAGCCCCGATGGGGGCAATCAGCCCCAGCATTTT.

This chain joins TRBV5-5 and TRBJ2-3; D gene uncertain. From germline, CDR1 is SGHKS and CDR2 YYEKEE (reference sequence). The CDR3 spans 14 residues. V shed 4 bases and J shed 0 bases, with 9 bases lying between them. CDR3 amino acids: CASSKDPSTDTQYF. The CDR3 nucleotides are TGTGCCAGCAGCAAAGACCCTAGCACAGATACGCAGTATTTT.